The 29 T cell receptor beta chains listed next were all sequenced from one sample in a study of blood T cells in healthy people across ages. A second PCR, run for about 7 to 11 cycles, used a sample-barcoded 5' primer plus a J-beta primer mix. TCRdb reanalysed the 5' RACE reads using MiXCR and keeps one entry per CDR3 protein. The table has 850,000 or so distinct CDR3 sequences, under 30% seen once. Material for sequencing was blood. The receptors were sampled from a woman older than 75 in good health.

A remark on this clonotype: Just one base apart from a much larger clone, this may be a read error. J is TRBJ2-7 and V is TRBV20-1; 8 bases agree with TRBD1. The assigned J gene may be wrong: the sequence end matches TRBJ2-5 better. This CDR3 region has 15 residues. Germline lookup yields CDR1 DFQATT and CDR2 SNEGSKA (reference sequence). The CDR3 coding sequence is TGCAGTGCTCCCCGGGGGTCAGGGGGCGGCGAGACCCAGTACTTC. Protein sequence: CSAPRGSGGGETQYF.

This clonotype came up many times. The rearrangement uses TRBV10-3 and TRBJ2-1; D is tentatively TRBD1 or TRBD2 (6 bases each). Trimming removed 8 bases from V and 3 bases from J, with 26 bases in between. The CDR3 is 18 residues long. CDR1 and CDR2 (germline): ENHRY, SYGVKD. CDR3 sequence: CAIGGPSPGGPIYNEQFF. CDR3 nucleotides: TGTGCCATCGGCGGGCCATCCCCCGGGGGCCCGATCTACAATGAGCAGTTCTTC.

This clonotype was recorded many times. The gene calls are TRBV5-1 and TRBJ1-5, with 12 bases lining up with TRBD1. The trim removed 4 bases at V and 6 bases at J, leaving 8 bases unmatched. Per germline, CDR1 SGHRS and CDR2 YFSETQ. This CDR3 region has 16 residues. CDR3 sequence: CASSPGGTGGFQPQHF. The CDR3 DNA is TGCGCCAGCAGCCCCGGAGGGACAGGGGGCTTTCAGCCCCAGCATTTT.

This clonotype was observed many times. The chain couples TRBV7-2 to TRBJ2-3, with 8 bases matching TRBD1. V trimming: 4 bases; J trimming: 0 bases; junction bases outside the gene matches: 6. CDR3 length: 16 amino acids. Germline V gene data show CDR1 as SGHTA and CDR2 as FQGNSA. CDR3 residues: CASSSQGTGSTDTQYF. CDR3 bases: TGTGCCAGCAGCTCCCAGGGGACAGGAAGCACAGATACGCAGTATTTT.

This clonotype was detected many times. The CDR3 sequence is CATPARRGLNSPLHF. CDR3 bases: TGTGCCACCCCAGCTAGGCGGGGGTTGAATTCACCCCTCCACTTT. The chain is built from TRBV7-2 and TRBJ1-6, with a possible D match to TRBD1 (5 bases). CDR1 is SGHTA, CDR2 FQGNSA, per germline. Trimming took 10 bases from V and 7 from J, leaving 20 bases between them. This CDR3 comprises 15 residues.

The table lists this clonotype with many counts. The rearrangement joins TRBV20-1 to TRBJ2-7, with 10 bases identical to TRBD1. This CDR3 comprises 14 residues. Germline V CDR1 and CDR2: DFQATT, SNEGSKA (reference sequence). Trimming at V came to 5 bases and at J to 6 bases, leaving 10 bases not matched to a gene. The CDR3 sequence is CSAEFRDRGFEQYF. CDR3 nucleotide sequence: TGCAGTGCTGAATTCCGGGACAGGGGTTTCGAGCAGTACTTC.

This clonotype was detected many times. The V and J genes are TRBV20-1 and TRBJ1-5; 8 nucleotides line up with TRBD1. This CDR3 contains 14 residues. After removal of 2 bases from V and 3 bases from J, the junction contained 3 bases not matched to a gene. Germline V gene sequence: CDR1 DFQATT, CDR2 SNEGSKA (reference sequence). The CDR3 DNA is TGCAGTGCTAGATGGACAGGGCACAATCAGCCCCAGCATTTT. The encoded protein is CSARWTGHNQPQHF.

There are a few counts of this clonotype. The chain couples TRBV5-6 to TRBJ1-1, with a weak D call TRBD1 (5 bases). Germline V gene sequence: CDR1 SGHDT, CDR2 YYEEEE. The germline V and J ends were trimmed by 4 bases and 5 bases, with 18 bases remaining between them. The length of the CDR3 is 15 residues. The CDR3 region has the DNA TGTGCCAGCAGCCCGAGGGGCCCGGGTGGGACTGAAGCTTTCTTT. Translating gives CASSPRGPGGTEAFF.

This clonotype was seen many times. The genes are TRBV7-2 and TRBJ2-1; D call uncertain. Germline CDR1 SGHTA, CDR2 FQGNSA. The CDR3 spans 16 residues. The V end lost 4 bases, the J end lost 3 bases, and 16 bases lay between the germline ends. The CDR3 spells CASSSYGLENYNEQFF. The CDR3 nucleotides read TGTGCCAGCAGCTCTTATGGCCTGGAGAACTACAATGAGCAGTTCTTC.

The chain combines TRBV5-1 with TRBJ2-5, with D possibly being TRBD1 or TRBD2 (6 bases each). Germline V gene lookup returns CDR1 SGHRS and CDR2 YFSETQ. The ends were cut back, 5 bases at V and 1 base at J, with 12 bases in the middle. This CDR3 has 14 residues. The CDR3 reads CASSGGPSQETQYF. The CDR3 nucleotides read TGCGCCAGCAGTGGGGGGCCATCCCAAGAGACCCAGTACTTC.

Note on this clonotype: The junction shows a germline mismatch at one end, possibly a read error. The chain links TRBV7-9 to TRBJ2-1; maybe TRBD1 (5 bases). The CDR3 has 17 amino acids. Germline V gives CDR1 SEHNR, CDR2 FQNEAQ (reference sequence). The CDR3 spells CTSSLGAGMSSYSEQFF. CDR3 nucleotides: TGTACCAGCAGCTTAGGGGCAGGGATGAGCTCCTACAGTGAGCAGTTCTTC.

Remarks on this clonotype: This may arise from a read error, as a much more abundant clone is one base away. This sequence joins TRBV18 and TRBJ2-7; no reliable D call. The V gene's germline CDR1 is KGHSH and CDR2 LQKENI. With 2 bases removed from V and 3 bases from J, the gap between germline ends came to 8 bases. This CDR3 has 13 amino acids. CDR3 coding DNA: TGTGCCAGCTCACCAAGGAAAGGCTACGAGCAGTACTTC. Encoded protein: CASSPRKGYEQYF.

This clonotype was picked up a small number of times. A much more abundant neighbour one base away suggests this may be a read error. This chain uses TRBV3-1 with TRBJ2-5; TRBD2 agrees at 10 bases. Trimming at V came to 6 bases and at J to 11 bases, leaving 18 bases not matched to a gene. CDR1 and CDR2 from the germline V gene are LGHDT and YNNKEL (reference sequence). CDR3 length: 16 amino acids. CDR3 loop: CASRPTSGDLYNEQYF. The DNA for the CDR3 is TGTGCCAGCAGGCCTACTAGCGGGGACTTGTACAATGAGCAGTACTTC.

This clonotype was seen at least ten times. The V call is TRBV5-1, the J call TRBJ2-7, with TRBD1 matching 8 bases. V gave up 2 bases and J gave up 5 bases; unmatched junction bases: 6. This CDR3 has 14 amino acids. Germline CDR1 SGHRS, CDR2 YFSETQ. The CDR3 reads CASSLRTGTHEQYF. The CDR3 coding sequence is TGCGCCAGCAGCTTAAGGACAGGGACCCACGAGCAGTACTTC. The whole variable domain, filled in from reference TRBV5-1 and TRBJ2-7, reads KAGVTQTPRYLIKTRGQQVTLSCSPISGHRSVSWYQQTPGQGLQFLFEYFSETQRNKGNFPGRFSGRQFSNSRSEMNVSTLELGDSALYLCASSLRTGTHEQYFGPGTRLTVT.

Note on this clonotype: A much larger clonotype is one base distant, so this may be a read error. This sequence joins TRBV12-3 or TRBV12-4 and TRBJ2-1; maybe TRBD2 (5 bases). Trimming removed 11 bases from V and 8 bases from J, with 10 bases in between. The CDR3 extends over 10 amino acids. This chain's CDR3 is CAGGRYEQFF. CDR3 bases: TGTGCCGGCGGGCGTTATGAGCAGTTCTTC.

This clonotype was counted only a few times. The chain has TRBV7-2 and TRBJ2-7; tentatively, D is TRBD2 (5 bases). In germline, CDR1 is SGHTA, CDR2 FQGNSA. The CDR3 length is 17 residues. Trimming pared 4 bases from V and 5 bases from J, leaving 24 bases between. CDR3 protein: CASSSRGARTLRDEQYF. The CDR3 nucleotides read TGTGCCAGCAGCTCCCGGGGAGCCCGAACCCTCCGCGACGAGCAGTACTTC.

This clonotype was counted ten times or more. The J gene is TRBJ2-3, the V gene TRBV15; TRBD1 matches 8 bases. The V gene's germline CDR1 is LNHNV and CDR2 YYDKDF (reference sequence). This CDR3 contains 15 residues. With 4 bases clipped from V and 2 bases from J, the junction kept 5 bases outside the gene matches. The chain's CDR3 is CATSTNRGYTDTQYF. Here the CDR3 DNA reads TGTGCCACCAGCACGAACAGGGGGTACACAGATACGCAGTATTTT.

This clonotype was detected ten times or more. This chain joins TRBV5-1 and TRBJ2-4, with 13 bases identical to TRBD2. Germline assignment: CDR1 SGHRS and CDR2 YFSETQ. The CDR3 length is 15 residues. The J segment lost 8 bases and the V segment lost 4 bases, leaving 6 bases of the junction unmatched. CDR3 sequence reads: CASSPTSGGGHIQYF. The CDR3 region has the DNA TGCGCCAGCAGCCCCACTAGCGGGGGGGGCCACATTCAGTACTTC.

This clonotype was counted a few times. V usage is TRBV27 and J usage is TRBJ1-2; D ambiguous. V lost 6 bases to trimming and J lost 6 bases, with 17 bases between them. CDR3 size: 14 residues. Per the germline V gene, CDR1 is MNHEY and CDR2 is SMNVEV (reference sequence). The CDR3 here is CASRPQVPFNGYTF. The DNA for the CDR3 is TGTGCCAGCAGACCGCAAGTCCCTTTTAATGGCTACACCTTC.

This clonotype was observed many times. This chain uses TRBV11-2 with TRBJ2-1; D unclear. The ends were cut back, 6 bases at V and 7 bases at J, with 22 bases in the middle. Germline assignment: CDR1 SGHAT and CDR2 FQNNGV. This CDR3 has 16 amino acids. CDR3 sequence reads: CASSSPGTSTWNEQFF. The CDR3 DNA reads TGTGCCAGCAGTTCTCCGGGCACTTCCACTTGGAATGAGCAGTTCTTC.

The V gene is TRBV5-4, the J gene TRBJ2-2; 7 bases agree with TRBD1. The CDR3 runs to 15 residues. The J segment lost 5 bases and the V segment lost 3 bases, leaving 7 bases of the junction unmatched. Looked up from germline, CDR1 is SGHNT and CDR2 is YYREEE (reference sequence). CDR3 loop: CASSSKYRGTGELFF. CDR3 coding DNA: TGTGCCAGCAGCTCGAAATACAGGGGAACCGGGGAGCTGTTTTTT.

The gene calls are TRBV6-6 and TRBJ2-7, with TRBD2 matching 10 bases. This CDR3 has 16 amino acids. V trimming: 2 bases; J trimming: 2 bases; junction bases outside the gene matches: 6. CDR1 and CDR2 (germline): MNHNY, SVGAGI (reference sequence). This chain's CDR3 is CASSYLGLAVPYEQYF. The CDR3, as DNA: TGTGCCAGCAGTTACCTTGGACTAGCGGTTCCCTACGAGCAGTACTTC.

The chain is built from TRBV20-1 and TRBJ2-1, with 7 bases that match TRBD2. This CDR3 is built from 14 residues. Germline CDR1 is DFQATT and CDR2 is SNEGSKA (reference sequence). With 6 bases clipped from V and 5 bases from J, the junction kept 10 bases outside the gene matches. The CDR3 nucleotides read TGCAGTGCCCCCCCGCGGCTAGCGGACAATGAGCAGTTCTTC. Its protein is CSAPPRLADNEQFF.

This clonotype was counted only a few times. The rearrangement links TRBV11-1 to TRBJ2-3; D unresolved. The length of the CDR3 is 14 residues. Germline-derived CDR1 and CDR2 are SGHAT and FQDESV (reference sequence). V lost 3 bases and J lost 4, with 11 bases in between. The CDR3 coding sequence is TGTGCCAGCAGCTTCTCTGCTAGTGCAGATACGCAGTATTTT. Protein: CASSFSASADTQYF.

This clonotype was seen at least ten times. This chain uses TRBV12-3 or TRBV12-4 with TRBJ2-1; 15 bases map to TRBD2. The CDR3 sequence is 19 residues long. With 6 bases clipped from V and 1 base from J, the junction kept 10 bases outside the gene matches. DNA of the CDR3: TGTGCCAGCAGCCGTCCCGGGACTAGCGGGGGGCCATCCTACAATGAGCAGTTCTTC. As protein: CASSRPGTSGGPSYNEQFF.

A note on this clonotype: This sequence may be a read error, since a much larger clone differs from it by one base. The chain employs TRBV12-3 or TRBV12-4 and TRBJ2-3, with 7 bases matching TRBD2. The CDR3 has 15 residues. Here the CDR3 reads CASSHSGLTTDAQYF. The DNA for the CDR3 is TGTGCCAGCAGCCATAGCGGGTTAACCACAGATGCGCAGTATTTT.

This clonotype was detected a few times. The chain recombines TRBV6-4 with TRBJ1-2; possibly TRBD1 for D (5 bases). V was pared by 4 bases and J by 6 bases, with 21 bases between. CDR1 and CDR2 (germline): MRHNA, SNTAGT. The CDR3 consists of 16 residues. CDR3 sequence reads: CASSAGGWGSGHGYTF. CDR3 DNA: TGTGCCAGCAGTGCGGGGGGGTGGGGTTCCGGCCATGGCTACACCTTC.

In this sample, this clonotype turned up many times. The J gene is TRBJ2-1, the V gene TRBV20-1, with a tentative D call TRBD1 (6 bases). The CDR3 loop spans 13 amino acids. The germline gives CDR1 DFQATT, CDR2 SNEGSKA (reference sequence). Trimming removed 3 bases from V and 4 bases from J, with 10 bases in between. CDR3 in DNA: TGCAGTGCTAGGGCCACAGGGTACAATGAGCAGTTCTTC. It translates to CSARATGYNEQFF.

The J gene is TRBJ2-7, the V gene TRBV2; 8 bases map to TRBD2. CDR3 length: 13 residues. CDR1 is SNHLY and CDR2 is FYNNEI in the germline V gene. V was clipped by 4 bases and J by 5 bases; unmatched bases: 4. For the CDR3, the DNA is TGTGCCAGCAGTGGCGGGGGGCCGGACGAGCAGTACTTC. This gives the protein CASSGGGPDEQYF.